This T cell receptor beta chain came from a study of response to subunit inactivated influenza vaccine. Study-level findings and limits: Authors proposed each seasonal influenza vaccination draws in few new T cells.

The CDR3 spans 16 residues. Germline assignment: CDR1 SGHRS and CDR2 YFSETQ. Deletions cut 0 bases from V and 4 bases from J, with 13 bases between. This clonotype came up a few times. Its antigen is unknown. TCRdb ran MiXCR on the RT-PCR reads and lists one entry per CDR3 protein. In the table there are about 700,000 distinct CDR3 sequences, more than 15% of which are singletons. This clonotype originated in a man aged 45-60 years who received an inactivated influenza vaccine. The sequenced sample was PBMCs from blood, obtained approximately 12 days after vaccination. The genes are TRBV5-1 and TRBJ2-2, with D possibly being TRBD1 (6 bases). This CDR3 reads CASSLVGTPATGELFF. CDR3 DNA: TGCGCCAGCAGCTTGGTCGGGACACCCGCCACCGGGGAGCTGTTTTTT. The full variable domain, in which reference TRBV5-1 and TRBJ2-2 provide the parts outside the CDR3, is KAGVTQTPRYLIKTRGQQVTLSCSPISGHRSVSWYQQTPGQGLQFLFEYFSETQRNKGNFPGRFSGRQFSNSRSEMNVSTLELGDSALYLCASSLVGTPATGELFFGEGSRLTVL.